The clone carrying this T cell receptor (beta chain) has only one observation. Its cognate antigen is unknown. This entry belongs to a study of cytomegalovirus exposure and HLA in healthy donors. Study as a whole: Early released data comprised some 91 million unique TCRs from HLA-typed donors. Whole-study findings and limits: Later analysis revealed greater clonal expansion in HLA-associated TCR beta chains than in equally common others. The authors later found TCR association rates varying by HLA locus, with DRB1 most and HLA-C fewest. What was likely a sequencing artifact was a cluster of highly shared sequence variants.

Vbeta (60) and Jbeta (13) primers were used in the PCR. The repertoire was sequenced with immunoSEQ multiplex PCR; TCRdb's copy has only in-frame clones and lacks some. The data contain just over 150,000 clones, roughly 84% of them singletons. The TCR comes from a woman aged 18-35 years in good health and CMV-seronegative. Source material: PBMCs.

In DNA form, the CDR3 reads TGCGCCAGCAGCATGACAGCACAAGAGACCCAGTACTTC. Protein: CASSMTAQETQYF. The V gene is TRBV5-1, the J gene TRBJ2-5; D is perhaps TRBD1 (5 bases). Looked up from germline, CDR1 is SGHRS and CDR2 is YFSETQ. This CDR3 region has 13 residues. Deletions cut 4 bases from V and 2 bases from J, with 9 bases between.